The T cell receptor (beta chain) described here comes from a study of shared clonotypes between healthy human individuals (dated by TCRdb to the early 2020s). In the study overall: A couple of women and a few men aged 18 to 49 years were included in the cohort. Blood TCR repertoires of about 5 healthy adults were deeply sequenced to estimate repertoire size and the extent of clonotype sharing between individuals. Different laboratories and diverse techniques were used to prepare libraries and sequence TCR repertoires, to increase sequencing depth and limit assay-specific biases. Between about 0.9 and 10 billion PBMCs per donor were obtained by leukapheresis. For each donor, CD4 naive and CD4 memory were each given three plates, CD8 naive was given two plates, and CD8 memory was given one plate. General findings and caveats noted by the study authors: Larger estimated clonotype richness was generally found for naive subsets than for memory subsets. Incomplete sequencing was indicated by rarefaction of sorted-subset datasets, despite the large sequencing depth. Across a handful of donors, 4.5% to 6.5% of naive CD4, approximately 4% of naive CD8, 2.3% of memory CD4, and 0.3% to 0.45% of memory CD8 clonotypes were shared. Pairwise subsampling led to the expectation that sequencing depth would affect the degree of clonotype sharing among donors. Compared with non-shared clonotypes, the clonotypes found in all four sorted-subset donors had higher generation probabilities. The small number of donors limited the genetic and exposure-history diversity represented. Only blood was sampled, and tissue TCR repertoires likely differ from those in blood.

TCR CDR3 regions were amplified from genomic DNA by multiplex PCR using the deep immunoSEQ assay. Genomic DNA extracted from each cell subset was distributed evenly over all wells of several immunoSEQ 96-well plates, and each plate served as one replicate. For sorted subsets, about 210 ng of genomic DNA, equivalent to tens of thousands of T cell genomes, went into each replicate PCR. Purified libraries were quantified with a Qubit 3.0 fluorometer, sized on a Bioanalyzer 2100, and re-quantified with the KAPA Library Quantification kit. Each immunoSEQ 96-well plate was sequenced on its own single-read 150-cycle Illumina NextSeq 550 flow cell. In the paper's pipeline: Because the immunoSEQ output included only junctional sequences and no quality scores, the filtering could not be the same as the filtering used for full-length reads. To assign V/J genes and CDR3, sequences were annotated against IMGT germline references using PyIR, a Python wrapper for IgBLAST v1.9. Reads were filtered out if the reads had weak V/J assignments (E-value above 1e-6), no CDR3, stop codons, out-of-frame junctions, or ambiguous translated residues. A V3J clonotype was defined by an identical inferred V gene, J gene, and CDR3 amino acid sequence. The percentage overlap between two repertoires was calculated by dividing the number of shared unique clonotypes by the size of the smaller repertoire. Repertoire richness was assessed with RTK rarefaction, the Chao1 estimator, and Recon v2.1 estimates of unobserved clonotypes. Generation probabilities were computed with OLGA for all TCRbeta clonotypes obtained by the gDNA method from several donors. As stored in TCRdb, this immuneACCESS dataset retains in-frame rearrangements with V and J assigned. A fraction of the clones does not appear; measured against another copy, unresolved V genes explain less than half of the discrepancy, and the remainder lacks a known reason. V and J calls and clone size follow that table, whereas D and trimming were derived from the DNA. Counted in this sample were about a million clones; approximately 75% of them appeared once. The ten largest clones take up about 0.94% of the sample.

The donors were healthy, HIV-negative adults with no recently reported acute infections or vaccinations. All donors were Caucasian adults living in Nashville, Tennessee, USA. CD4+ T cells were enriched by magnetic negative selection, after which naive cells were positively selected on CD45RA and the negative fraction was taken as the memory subset. Blood was obtained by leukapheresis, after which PBMCs were separated by Ficoll-Histopaque density gradient centrifugation and cryopreserved in liquid nitrogen vapor phase. Analytical flow cytometry was used to check the purity and quantity of each magnetically sorted T cell population. Genomic DNA was isolated from every sorted fraction and measured by UV absorbance on a Nanodrop 2000c. This clone was seen more than once but under ten times. Its recognized antigen is unknown. Base qualities were left out, and no much larger clone turns up one base away.

From its cysteine to its phenylalanine, the CDR3 spans 16 amino acids. Only CDR3 DNA remains: 48 bases, in frame from the first base. According to the germline V gene, CDR1 reads SGHRS and CDR2 reads YFSETQ. Unmatched junction bases come to 9, with V trimmed by 3 bases and J by 5 bases. The sequencing input was memory CD4+ T cells from PBMCs. The cell subset or site label of this sample denotes: CD45RA-negative fraction. The sequence came from a man aged 18 to 29 in good health. Some clones in this sample may be carry-over from other donors' samples. The sequence joins TRBV5-1 to TRBJ2-1, with 9 central nucleotides matching TRBD1. The CDR3 has the sequence CASSYDPGQGNNEQFF. The DNA is as follows: TGCGCCAGCAGCTACGACCCGGGACAGGGCAACAATGAGCAGTTCTTC.